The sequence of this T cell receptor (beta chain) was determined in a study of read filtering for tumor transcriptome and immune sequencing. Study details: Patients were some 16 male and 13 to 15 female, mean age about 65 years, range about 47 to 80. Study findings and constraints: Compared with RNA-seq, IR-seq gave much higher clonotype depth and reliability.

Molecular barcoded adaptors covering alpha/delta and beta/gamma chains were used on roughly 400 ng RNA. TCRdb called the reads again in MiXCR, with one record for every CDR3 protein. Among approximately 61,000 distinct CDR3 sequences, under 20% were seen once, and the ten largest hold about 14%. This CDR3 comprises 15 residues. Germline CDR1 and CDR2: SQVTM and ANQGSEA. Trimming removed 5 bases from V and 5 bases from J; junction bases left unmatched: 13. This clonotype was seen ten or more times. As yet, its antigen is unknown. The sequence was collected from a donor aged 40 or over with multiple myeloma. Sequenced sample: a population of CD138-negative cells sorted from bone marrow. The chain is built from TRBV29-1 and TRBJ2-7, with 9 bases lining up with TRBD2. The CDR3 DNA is TGCAGCGTTAGAAAGGGCGGGAGGGCCGCCGACGAGCAGTACTTC. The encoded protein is CSVRKGGRAADEQYF.